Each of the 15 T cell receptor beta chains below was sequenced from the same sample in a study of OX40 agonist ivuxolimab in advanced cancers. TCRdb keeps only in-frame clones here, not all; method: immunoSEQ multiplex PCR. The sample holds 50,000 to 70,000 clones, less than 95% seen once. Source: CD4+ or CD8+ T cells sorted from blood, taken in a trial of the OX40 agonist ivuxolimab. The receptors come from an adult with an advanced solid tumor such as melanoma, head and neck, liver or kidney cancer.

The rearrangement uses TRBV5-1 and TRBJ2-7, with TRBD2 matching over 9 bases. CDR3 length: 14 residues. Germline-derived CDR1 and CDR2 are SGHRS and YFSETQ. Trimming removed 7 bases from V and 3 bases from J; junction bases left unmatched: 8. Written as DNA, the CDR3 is TGCGCCAGCCGCTCGAGTAGCGGGAGCTACGAGCAGTACTTC. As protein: CASRSSSGSYEQYF. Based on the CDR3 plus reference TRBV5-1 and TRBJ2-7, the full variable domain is KAGVTQTPRYLIKTRGQQVTLSCSPISGHRSVSWYQQTPGQGLQFLFEYFSETQRNKGNFPGRFSGRQFSNSRSEMNVSTLELGDSALYLCASRSSSGSYEQYFGPGTRLTVT.

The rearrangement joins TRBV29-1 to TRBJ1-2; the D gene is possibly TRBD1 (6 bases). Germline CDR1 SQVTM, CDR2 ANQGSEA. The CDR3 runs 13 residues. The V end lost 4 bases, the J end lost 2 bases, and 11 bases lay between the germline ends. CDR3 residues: CSVAGDINYGYTF. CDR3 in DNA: TGCAGCGTTGCTGGGGACATCAACTATGGCTACACCTTC.

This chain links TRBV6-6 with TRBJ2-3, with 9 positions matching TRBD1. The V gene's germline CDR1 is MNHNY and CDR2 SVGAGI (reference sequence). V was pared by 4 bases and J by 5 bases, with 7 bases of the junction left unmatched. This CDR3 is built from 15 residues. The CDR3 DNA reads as TGTGCCAGCAGTTCCTGGGGACAGGGTATAGATACGCAGTATTTT. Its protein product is CASSSWGQGIDTQYF.

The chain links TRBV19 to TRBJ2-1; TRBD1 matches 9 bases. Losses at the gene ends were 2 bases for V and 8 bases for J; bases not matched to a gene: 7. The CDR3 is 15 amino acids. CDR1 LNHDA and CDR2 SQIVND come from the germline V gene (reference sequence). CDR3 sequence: CASSISVGTGYEQFF. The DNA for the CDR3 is TGTGCCAGTAGTATAAGTGTTGGGACAGGGTATGAGCAGTTCTTC.

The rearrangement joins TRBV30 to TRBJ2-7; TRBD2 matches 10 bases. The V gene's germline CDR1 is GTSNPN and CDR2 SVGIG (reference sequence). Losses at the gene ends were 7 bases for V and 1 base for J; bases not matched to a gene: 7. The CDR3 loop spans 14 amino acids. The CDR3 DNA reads TGTGCCTTTAAACCGGGACTAGCGTCCTACGAGCAGTACTTC. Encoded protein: CAFKPGLASYEQYF.

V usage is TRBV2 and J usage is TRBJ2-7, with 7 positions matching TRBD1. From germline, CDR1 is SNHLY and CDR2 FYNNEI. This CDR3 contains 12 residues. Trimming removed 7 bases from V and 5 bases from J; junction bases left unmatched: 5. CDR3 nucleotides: TGTGCCAGCACCGACAGGGCCCACGAGCAGTACTTC. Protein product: CASTDRAHEQYF.

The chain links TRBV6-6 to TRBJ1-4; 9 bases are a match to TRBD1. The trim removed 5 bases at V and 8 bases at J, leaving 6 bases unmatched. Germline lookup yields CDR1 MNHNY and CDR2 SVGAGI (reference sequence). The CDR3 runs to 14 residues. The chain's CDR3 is CASSRQGGSEKLFF. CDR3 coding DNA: TGTGCCAGCAGTAGACAGGGGGGTAGCGAAAAACTGTTTTTT.

CDR3 amino acids: CAITGGESSRGYTF. As DNA, the CDR3 is TGTGCCATCACGGGGGGAGAGAGTTCGCGGGGCTACACCTTC. The J gene is TRBJ1-2, the V gene TRBV10-3; TRBD1 might be the D (5 bases). Germline V gene lookup returns CDR1 ENHRY and CDR2 SYGVKD. V lost 7 bases, J lost 8 bases, and 20 bases lay in between. The CDR3 runs to 14 residues.

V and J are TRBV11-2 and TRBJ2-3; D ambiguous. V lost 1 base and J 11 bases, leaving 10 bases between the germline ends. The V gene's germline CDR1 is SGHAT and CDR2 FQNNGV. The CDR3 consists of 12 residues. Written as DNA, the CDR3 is TGTGCCAGCAGCTTAGTTTCTACTTTGCAGTATTTT. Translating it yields CASSLVSTLQYF.

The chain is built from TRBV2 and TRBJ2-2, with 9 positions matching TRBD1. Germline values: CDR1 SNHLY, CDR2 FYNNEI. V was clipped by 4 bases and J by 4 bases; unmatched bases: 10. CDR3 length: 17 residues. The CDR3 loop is CASSVGRGTGPTGELFF. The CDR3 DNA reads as TGTGCCAGCAGTGTCGGACGCGGGACAGGGCCCACCGGGGAGCTGTTTTTT.

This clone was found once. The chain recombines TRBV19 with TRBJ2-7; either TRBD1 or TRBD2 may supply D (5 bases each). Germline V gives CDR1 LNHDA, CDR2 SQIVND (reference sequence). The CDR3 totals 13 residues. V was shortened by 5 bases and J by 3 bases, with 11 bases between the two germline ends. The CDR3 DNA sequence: TGTGCCAGTAGTCTCAGGGCGGGCTACGAGCAGTACTTC. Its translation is CASSLRAGYEQYF.

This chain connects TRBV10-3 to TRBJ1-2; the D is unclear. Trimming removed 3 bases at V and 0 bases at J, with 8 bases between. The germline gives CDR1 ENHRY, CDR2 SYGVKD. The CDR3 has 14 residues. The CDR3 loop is CAISEGITNYGYTF. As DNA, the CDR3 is TGTGCCATCAGTGAAGGGATAACTAACTATGGCTACACCTTC.

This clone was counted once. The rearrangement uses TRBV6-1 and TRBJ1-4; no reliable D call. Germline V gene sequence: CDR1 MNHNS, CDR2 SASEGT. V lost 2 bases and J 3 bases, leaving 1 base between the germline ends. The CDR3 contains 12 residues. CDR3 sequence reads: CASSEPNEKLFF. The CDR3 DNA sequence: TGTGCCAGCAGTGAACCTAATGAAAAACTGTTTTTT.

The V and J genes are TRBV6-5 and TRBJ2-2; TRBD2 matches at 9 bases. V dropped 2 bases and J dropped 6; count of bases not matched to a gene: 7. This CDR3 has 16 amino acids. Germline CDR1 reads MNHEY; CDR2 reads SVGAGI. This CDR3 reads CASSYRLAENAGELFF. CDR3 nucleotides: TGTGCCAGCAGTTACAGACTAGCGGAAAATGCCGGGGAGCTGTTTTTT.

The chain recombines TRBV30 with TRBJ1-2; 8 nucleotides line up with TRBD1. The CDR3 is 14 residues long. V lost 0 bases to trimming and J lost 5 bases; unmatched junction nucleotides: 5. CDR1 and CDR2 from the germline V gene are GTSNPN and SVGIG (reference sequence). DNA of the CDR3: TGTGCCTGGAGTGTGGGCAGGGGGCCGTATGGCTACACCTTC. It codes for CAWSVGRGPYGYTF. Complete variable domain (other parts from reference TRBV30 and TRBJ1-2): SQTIHQWPATLVQPVGSPLSLECTVEGTSNPNLYWYRQAAGRGLQLLFYSVGIGQISSEVPQNLSASRPQDRQFILSSKKLLLSDSGFYLCAWSVGRGPYGYTFGSGTRLTVV.